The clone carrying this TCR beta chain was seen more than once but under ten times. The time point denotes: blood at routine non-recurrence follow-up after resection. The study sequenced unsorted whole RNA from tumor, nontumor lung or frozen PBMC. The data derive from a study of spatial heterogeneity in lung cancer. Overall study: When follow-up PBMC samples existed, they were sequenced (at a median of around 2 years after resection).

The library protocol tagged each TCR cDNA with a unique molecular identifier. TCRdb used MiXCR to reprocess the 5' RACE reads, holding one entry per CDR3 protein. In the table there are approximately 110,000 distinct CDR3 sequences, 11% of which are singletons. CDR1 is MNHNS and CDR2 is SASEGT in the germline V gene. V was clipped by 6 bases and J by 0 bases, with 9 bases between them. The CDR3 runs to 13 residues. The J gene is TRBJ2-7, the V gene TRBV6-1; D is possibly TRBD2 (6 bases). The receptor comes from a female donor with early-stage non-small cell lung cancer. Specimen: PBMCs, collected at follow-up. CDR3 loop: CASRSSGSYEQYV. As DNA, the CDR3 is TGTGCCAGCAGGAGTAGCGGCTCCTACGAGCAGTACGTC.